The 30 T cell receptor beta chains in this list originate from one sample, sequenced in a study of neurological immune-mediated disorders. TCRdb reprocessed the 5' RACE reads with MiXCR, giving one entry per CDR3 protein. The sample has some 76,000 distinct CDR3 sequences, approximately 3.4% seen once. The sample was PBMCs. The receptors come from a woman in her forties or fifties with multiple sclerosis.

The table lists this clonotype with a few counts. This sequence joins TRBV20-1 and TRBJ1-4, with D unresolved. The CDR3 consists of 13 residues. The V and J ends lost 5 bases and 3 bases respectively, with 10 bases between them. Looked up from germline, CDR1 is DFQATT and CDR2 is SNEGSKA (reference sequence). The CDR3 nucleotides are TGCAGTGCTCTGAGGATAGCTAATGAAAAACTGTTTTTT. This translates into CSALRIANEKLFF.

The sample holds many counts of this clonotype. This chain connects TRBV28 to TRBJ2-1; a possible D gene is TRBD1 (6 bases). V lost 5 bases and J lost 6, with 23 bases in between. This CDR3 spans 17 amino acids. CDR1 is MDHEN and CDR2 is SYDVKM in the germline V gene. CDR3 nucleotides: TGTGCCAGCAGTGTGAGGGTGGGGGCAGGGGACGGCAATGAGCAGTTCTTC. Amino acid sequence: CASSVRVGAGDGNEQFF.

This clonotype was recorded many times. V usage is TRBV7-3 and J usage is TRBJ1-4; 7 bases agree with TRBD1. Germline V gene sequence: CDR1 SGHTA, CDR2 FQGTGA. V lost 5 bases to trimming and J lost 5 bases; unmatched junction nucleotides: 5. The CDR3 length is 14 residues. CDR3 loop: CASSPGGANEKLFF. CDR3 nucleotide sequence: TGTGCCAGCAGCCCAGGGGGGGCAAATGAAAAACTGTTTTTT.

This clonotype was counted ten times or more. The chain carries TRBV5-1 and TRBJ1-2, with 10 bases matching TRBD1. CDR3 length equals 15 residues. The ends lost 4 bases at V and 1 base at J; junction bases unmatched: 4. Per the germline V gene, CDR1 is SGHRS and CDR2 is YFSETQ. As DNA, the CDR3 is TGCGCCAGCAGCCCGACAGGGGGCTTTAACTATGGCTACACCTTC. Translation gives CASSPTGGFNYGYTF.

In this sample, this clonotype turned up many times. This chain joins TRBV7-2 and TRBJ1-1; D possibly corresponds to TRBD1 (6 bases). There are 14 residues in the CDR3. The germline CDR1 and CDR2 sequences are SGHTA and FQGNSA. The germline V and J ends were trimmed by 5 bases and 4 bases, with 14 bases remaining between them. The CDR3, as DNA: TGTGCCAGCAGCGGGGGGGGCAGAGGCACTGAAGCTTTCTTT. Its translation is CASSGGGRGTEAFF.

This clonotype was recorded many times. The chain couples TRBV20-1 to TRBJ1-3; D is unresolved. CDR3 length equals 11 residues. CDR1 DFQATT and CDR2 SNEGSKA come from the germline V gene (reference sequence). Between the trimmed V and J ends, which lost 6 bases and 0 bases, there was a span of 3 bases. DNA for the CDR3: TGCAGTGCCTTCTCTGGAAACACCATATATTTT. Its translation: CSAFSGNTIYF.

This clonotype was detected ten times or more. This chain links TRBV7-2 with TRBJ2-7; D is possibly TRBD2 (6 bases). This CDR3 contains 14 residues. Germline CDR1 reads SGHTA; CDR2 reads FQGNSA. V was cut by 1 base and J by 1 base, with 8 bases left in between. CDR3 amino acids: CASSLGGDSYEQYF. The CDR3 DNA reads as TGTGCCAGCAGCTTAGGCGGGGATTCCTACGAGCAGTACTTC.

This clonotype is labeled medium-sized. The chain employs TRBV7-2 and TRBJ2-3; 11 positions agree with TRBD2. CDR1 and CDR2 from the germline V gene are SGHTA and FQGNSA. The CDR3 runs to 16 residues. Unmatched junction bases numbered 6, after V lost 2 bases and J lost 5 bases. CDR3 region: CASSLNSGGAKDTQYF. CDR3 nucleotides: TGTGCCAGCAGCTTAAATAGCGGGGGGGCCAAAGATACGCAGTATTTT.

Regarding this clonotype: A much bigger clone sits one base away, suggesting this may be a read error. This rearrangement joins TRBV7-3 to TRBJ2-2, with 8 bases matching TRBD1. The CDR3 consists of 15 residues. Germline values: CDR1 SGHTA, CDR2 FQGTGA. CDR3 in amino acids: CASSLDRASTGALFF. The CDR3 nucleotides read TGTGCCAGCAGCTTGGACAGGGCGAGCACCGGGGCGCTGTTTTTT.

The sample holds many counts of this clonotype. The chain has TRBV20-1 and TRBJ2-3; D unresolved. The CDR3 is 14 residues long. V lost 4 bases, J lost 0 bases, and 11 bases lay in between. In germline, CDR1 is DFQATT, CDR2 SNEGSKA (reference sequence). CDR3 amino acids: CSAKRSASTDTQYF. Here the CDR3 DNA reads TGCAGTGCTAAGAGATCCGCTAGCACAGATACGCAGTATTTT.

In its sample, this clonotype was seen many times. The chain employs TRBV3-1 and TRBJ2-3; TRBD1 agrees at 7 bases. From germline, CDR1 is LGHDT and CDR2 YNNKEL (reference sequence). The CDR3 has 15 residues. The V and J ends lost 4 bases and 6 bases, in that order; junction bases with no gene match: 10. CDR3 loop: CASSRQQTGTDTQYF. The DNA of the CDR3 is TGTGCCAGCAGCCGGCAGCAGACAGGGACCGATACGCAGTATTTT.

This clonotype came up many times. The chain has TRBV7-8 and TRBJ2-7; the match to TRBD1 covers 9 bases. Germline lookup yields CDR1 SGHVS and CDR2 FQNEAQ. Trimming took 9 bases from V and 0 from J; bases not matched to a gene: 6. CDR3 size: 14 residues. This chain's CDR3 is CASNQQGASYEQYF. CDR3 nucleotide sequence: TGTGCCAGTAACCAACAGGGGGCCTCCTACGAGCAGTACTTC.

Many counts were recorded for this clonotype. The V gene is TRBV20-1, the J gene TRBJ2-3, with D perhaps matching TRBD2 (6 bases). The CDR3 runs 14 residues. Deletions cut 3 bases from V and 4 bases from J, with 14 bases between. CDR1 DFQATT and CDR2 SNEGSKA come from the germline V gene (reference sequence). CDR3 loop: CSARRGVWADTQYF. The CDR3 DNA is TGCAGTGCTAGGCGGGGTGTTTGGGCAGATACGCAGTATTTT.

At least ten counts were recorded for this clonotype. The rearrangement joins TRBV12-3 or TRBV12-4 to TRBJ1-6; D might be TRBD1 (5 bases). CDR3 size: 13 residues. V lost 6 bases, J lost 12 bases, and 15 bases lay in between. In DNA form, the CDR3 reads TGTGCCAGCAGCCAGAGGGTGCAGGGACCCCTCCACTTT. The encoded protein is CASSQRVQGPLHF.

This clonotype was counted many times. The junction departs from germline at one end; a sequencing error may be responsible. The genes are TRBV20-1 and TRBJ1-1; TRBD1 aligns across 8 bases. This CDR3 is 18 amino acids long. In germline, CDR1 is DFQATT, CDR2 SNEGSKA (reference sequence). CDR3 loop: CSAISAGGLAGIGTEAFF. As DNA, the CDR3 is TGCAGCGCTATTAGTGCAGGGGGCCTAGCAGGTATAGGCACTGAAGCTTTCTTT.

This clonotype was observed at least ten times. The V and J genes are TRBV12-3 or TRBV12-4 and TRBJ1-5, with D possibly matching TRBD1 (5 bases). The CDR3 has 14 amino acids. V was cut by 8 bases and J by 4 bases, with 15 bases left in between. CDR3 in DNA: TGTGCCAGCTCGGAGGGTCGGGGGAATCAGCCCCAGCATTTT. Protein product: CASSEGRGNQPQHF.

This clonotype came up many times. The chain uses TRBV12-3 or TRBV12-4 and TRBJ2-1, with a tentative D call TRBD2 (5 bases). Deletions cut 7 bases from V and 0 bases from J, with 13 bases between. CDR3 length: 15 residues. CDR3 residues: CASTPFTSSYNEQFF. The CDR3 coding sequence is TGTGCCAGCACCCCCTTTACTAGCTCCTACAATGAGCAGTTCTTC.

In this sample, this clonotype turned up many times. The CDR3 DNA reads TGTGCCAGCAGTGAACAGGGCGGGGCTCTTAGGAATACGCAGTATTTT. Protein: CASSEQGGALRNTQYF. J is TRBJ2-3 and V is TRBV6-2 or TRBV6-3; D assignment may be TRBD1 or TRBD2 (6 bases each). This CDR3 has 16 amino acids. Trimming shortened V by 5 bases and J by 7 bases, and 22 bases separated the two germline ends. CDR1 MNHEY and CDR2 SVGEGT come from the germline V gene.

This clonotype was counted many times. V gene TRBV27 combines with J gene TRBJ2-1; TRBD2 aligns across 7 bases. Looked up from germline, CDR1 is MNHEY and CDR2 is SMNVEV (reference sequence). V dropped 2 bases and J dropped 7; count of bases not matched to a gene: 11. The CDR3 runs to 16 residues. Written as DNA, the CDR3 is TGTGCCAGCAGTTTAGGCCGGACTAGAGGGTTGAATGAGCAGTTCTTC. Translating gives CASSLGRTRGLNEQFF.

This chain joins TRBV2 and TRBJ2-1; TRBD2 matches at 9 bases. CDR3 length: 15 residues. Germline-derived CDR1 and CDR2 are SNHLY and FYNNEI. The V gene end was trimmed by 7 bases and the J gene end by 8 bases; junction bases not matched to a gene: 12. Here the CDR3 reads CASTPGLASIYEQFF. The CDR3 DNA reads as TGTGCCAGCACACCGGGACTAGCAAGTATCTATGAGCAGTTCTTC.

This clonotype appeared many times. The J gene is TRBJ2-4, the V gene TRBV2; TRBD1 agrees at 8 bases. This CDR3 has 15 residues. Germline V gene lookup returns CDR1 SNHLY and CDR2 FYNNEI. The J segment lost 3 bases and the V segment lost 2 bases, leaving 3 bases of the junction unmatched. CDR3 DNA: TGTGCCAGCAGTGAATCAGGGGGCGGCAAAAACATTCAGTACTTC. Translated: CASSESGGGKNIQYF.

This clonotype was observed many times. V usage is TRBV12-3 or TRBV12-4 and J usage is TRBJ2-1; no clear D gene. Trimming cost V 6 bases and J 0 bases, with 12 bases left between them. The CDR3 length is 15 residues. The CDR3 reads CASSSLFSSYNEQFF. The CDR3 DNA follows: TGTGCCAGCAGCTCCCTCTTTAGCTCCTACAATGAGCAGTTCTTC.

This clonotype has ten or more counts. The V and J genes are TRBV5-1 and TRBJ2-6; no clear D gene. CDR3 length: 13 amino acids. Germline V CDR1 and CDR2: SGHRS, YFSETQ. The V gene lost 3 bases and the J gene lost 4 bases, with 5 bases spanning the gap. Here the CDR3 reads CASSSGGANVLTF. In DNA, the CDR3 is TGCGCCAGCAGCTCTGGCGGGGCCAACGTCCTGACTTTC. Based on the CDR3 plus reference TRBV5-1 and TRBJ2-6, the full variable domain is KAGVTQTPRYLIKTRGQQVTLSCSPISGHRSVSWYQQTPGQGLQFLFEYFSETQRNKGNFPGRFSGRQFSNSRSEMNVSTLELGDSALYLCASSSGGANVLTFGAGSRLTVL.

This clonotype was counted many times. The chain carries TRBV28 and TRBJ2-1; possibly TRBD2 for D (6 bases). This CDR3 is built from 15 residues. Germline CDR1 MDHEN, CDR2 SYDVKM. Trimming shortened V by 2 bases and J by 2 bases, and 10 bases separated the two germline ends. This chain's CDR3 is CASSLRESPYNEQFF. The DNA for the CDR3 is TGTGCCAGCAGTTTACGGGAGAGCCCCTACAATGAGCAGTTCTTC.

This clonotype was found many times. V is TRBV10-3 and J is TRBJ1-6, with TRBD1 matching over 8 bases. There are 16 residues in the CDR3. CDR1 and CDR2 from the germline V gene are ENHRY and SYGVKD. V gave up 2 bases and J gave up 4 bases; unmatched junction bases: 4. CDR3 nucleotides: TGTGCCATCAGTGAGCAGGGGGCCTTTTATAATTCACCCCTCCACTTT. It yields the protein CAISEQGAFYNSPLHF.

This clonotype was counted many times. This chain uses TRBV18 with TRBJ2-1, with 8 bases lining up with TRBD1. The CDR3 totals 16 residues. V trimming: 4 bases; J trimming: 8 bases; junction bases outside the gene matches: 13. Germline CDR1 and CDR2: KGHSH and LQKENI. The CDR3 is CASSLRTGIGVHEQFF. CDR3 in DNA: TGTGCCAGCTCACTTCGGACAGGGATCGGGGTCCATGAGCAGTTCTTC.

This clonotype occurred many times. CDR3 loop: CASSLRHVGEAFF. For the CDR3, the DNA is TGTGCCAGCAGTTTACGTCATGTGGGTGAAGCTTTCTTT. The rearrangement joins TRBV12-3 or TRBV12-4 to TRBJ1-1; the D is unclear. The V and J ends lost 2 bases and 7 bases respectively, with 11 bases between them. The CDR3 runs to 13 residues.

This clonotype was detected ten times or more. The chain is built from TRBV5-1 and TRBJ2-3; a weak D match, TRBD2 (5 bases). The CDR3 extends over 14 amino acids. The germline V gene encodes CDR1 SGHRS and CDR2 YFSETQ. V was pared by 4 bases and J by 2 bases, with 11 bases between. This chain's CDR3 is CASSQERNTDTQYF. The CDR3 DNA reads as TGCGCCAGCAGCCAAGAGCGGAACACAGATACGCAGTATTTT.

There are many counts of this clonotype. The chain joins TRBV27 to TRBJ1-2; tentatively, D is TRBD1 (6 bases). V was trimmed by 4 bases and J by 4 bases, leaving 16 bases between them. This CDR3 is 15 amino acids long. The germline gives CDR1 MNHEY, CDR2 SMNVEV (reference sequence). Here the CDR3 DNA reads TGTGCCAGCAGTTGGGACACTGAAGGATCCTATGGCTACACCTTC. Protein product: CASSWDTEGSYGYTF.

In its sample, this clonotype was seen many times. J is TRBJ1-4 and V is TRBV28, with 9 nucleotides matching TRBD1. The CDR3 extends over 15 amino acids. Germline V gene sequence: CDR1 MDHEN, CDR2 SYDVKM. Unmatched junction bases numbered 7, after V lost 4 bases and J lost 7 bases. The CDR3 region is CASSSPGTGTEKLFF. CDR3 DNA sequence: TGTGCCAGCAGTTCTCCCGGGACAGGGACTGAAAAACTGTTTTTT.